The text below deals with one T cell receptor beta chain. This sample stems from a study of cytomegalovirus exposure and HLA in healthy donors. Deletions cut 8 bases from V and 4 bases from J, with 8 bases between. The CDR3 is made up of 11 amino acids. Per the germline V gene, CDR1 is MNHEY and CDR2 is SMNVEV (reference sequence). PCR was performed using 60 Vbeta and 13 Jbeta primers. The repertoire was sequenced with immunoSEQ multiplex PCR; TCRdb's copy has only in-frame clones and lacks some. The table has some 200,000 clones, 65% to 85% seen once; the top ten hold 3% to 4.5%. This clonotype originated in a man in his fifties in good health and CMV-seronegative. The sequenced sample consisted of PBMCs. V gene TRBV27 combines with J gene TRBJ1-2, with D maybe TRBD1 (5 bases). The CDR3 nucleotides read TGTGCCAGCGGGGGAGGCTATGGCTACACCTTC. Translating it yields CASGGGYGYTF.